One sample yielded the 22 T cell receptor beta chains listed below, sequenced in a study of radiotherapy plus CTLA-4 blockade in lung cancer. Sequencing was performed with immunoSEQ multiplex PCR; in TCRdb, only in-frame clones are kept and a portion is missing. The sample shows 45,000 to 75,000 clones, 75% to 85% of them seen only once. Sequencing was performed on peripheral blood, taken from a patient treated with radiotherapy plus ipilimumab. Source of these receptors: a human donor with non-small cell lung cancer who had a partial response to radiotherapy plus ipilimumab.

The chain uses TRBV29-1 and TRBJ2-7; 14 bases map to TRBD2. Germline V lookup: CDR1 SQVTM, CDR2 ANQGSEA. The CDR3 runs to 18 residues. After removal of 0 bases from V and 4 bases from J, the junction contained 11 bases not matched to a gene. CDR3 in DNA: TGCAGCGTTGAAGACGGACTAGCGGGGGGTCGACCCTCTTACGAGCAGTACTTC. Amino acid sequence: CSVEDGLAGGRPSYEQYF.

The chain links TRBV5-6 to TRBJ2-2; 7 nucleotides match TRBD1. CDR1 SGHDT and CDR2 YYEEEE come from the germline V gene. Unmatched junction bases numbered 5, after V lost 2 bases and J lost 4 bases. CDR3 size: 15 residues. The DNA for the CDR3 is TGTGCCAGCAGCTTTGGGACAGTACTCACCGGGGAGCTGTTTTTT. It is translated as CASSFGTVLTGELFF.

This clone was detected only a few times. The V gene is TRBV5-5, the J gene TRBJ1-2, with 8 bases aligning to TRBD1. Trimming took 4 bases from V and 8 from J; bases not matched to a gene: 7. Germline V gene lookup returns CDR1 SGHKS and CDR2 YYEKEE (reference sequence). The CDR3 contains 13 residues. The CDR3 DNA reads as TGTGCCAGCAGCGTTGACAGGGGCGGCGGCTACACCTTC. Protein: CASSVDRGGGYTF.

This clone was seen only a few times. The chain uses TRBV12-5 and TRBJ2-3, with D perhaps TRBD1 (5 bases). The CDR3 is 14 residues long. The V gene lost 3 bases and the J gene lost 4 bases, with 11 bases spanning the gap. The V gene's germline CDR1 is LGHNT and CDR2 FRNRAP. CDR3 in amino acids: CASGFGANADTQYF. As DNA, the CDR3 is TGTGCTAGTGGTTTTGGGGCTAATGCAGATACGCAGTATTTT.

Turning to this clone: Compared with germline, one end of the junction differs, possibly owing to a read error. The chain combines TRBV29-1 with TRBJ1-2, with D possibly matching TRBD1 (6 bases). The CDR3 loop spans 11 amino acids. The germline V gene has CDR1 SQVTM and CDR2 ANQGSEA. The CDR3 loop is CSVEILGTSLF. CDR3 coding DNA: TGCAGCGTTGAAATCCTCGGGACATCCCTTTTC.

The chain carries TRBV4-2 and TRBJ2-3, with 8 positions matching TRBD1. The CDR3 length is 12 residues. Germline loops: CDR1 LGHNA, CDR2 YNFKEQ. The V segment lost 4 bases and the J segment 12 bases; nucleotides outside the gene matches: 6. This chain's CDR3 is CASSLGTGLQYF. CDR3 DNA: TGTGCCAGCAGCCTCGGGACAGGTTTACAGTATTTT.

CDR3 sequence (DNA): TGTGCCAGCAGAATAGCGACAGGCTATCAGCCCCAGCATTTT. This codes for CASRIATGYQPQHF. V is TRBV2 and J is TRBJ1-5; D may be TRBD1 (6 bases). Trimming cost V 6 bases and J 5 bases, with 14 bases left between them. This CDR3 has 14 residues. Germline CDR1 SNHLY, CDR2 FYNNEI.

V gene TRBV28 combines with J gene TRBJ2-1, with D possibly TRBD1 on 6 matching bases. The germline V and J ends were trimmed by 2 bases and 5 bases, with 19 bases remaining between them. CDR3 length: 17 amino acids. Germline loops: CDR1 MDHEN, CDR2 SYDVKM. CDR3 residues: CASSLIGSAGANNEQFF. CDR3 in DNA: TGTGCCAGCAGTTTAATCGGATCCGCAGGGGCTAACAATGAGCAGTTCTTC.

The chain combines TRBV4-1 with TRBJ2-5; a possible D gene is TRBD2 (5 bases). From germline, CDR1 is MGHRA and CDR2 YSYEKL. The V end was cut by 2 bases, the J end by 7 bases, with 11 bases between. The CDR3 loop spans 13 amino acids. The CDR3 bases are TGCGCCAGCAGCCAACTAGCTTTTGTGACCCAGTACTTC. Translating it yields CASSQLAFVTQYF.

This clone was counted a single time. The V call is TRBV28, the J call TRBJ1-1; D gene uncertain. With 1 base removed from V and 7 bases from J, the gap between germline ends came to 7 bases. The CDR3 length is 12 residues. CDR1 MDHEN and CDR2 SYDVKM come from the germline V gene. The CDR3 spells CASSLLEREAFF. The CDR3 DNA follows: TGTGCCAGCAGTTTATTGGAGCGTGAAGCTTTCTTT.

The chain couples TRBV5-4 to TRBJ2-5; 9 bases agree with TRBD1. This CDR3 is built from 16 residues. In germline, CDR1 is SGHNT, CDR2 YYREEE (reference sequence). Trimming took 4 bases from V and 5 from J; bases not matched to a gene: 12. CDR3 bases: TGTGCCAGCAGCAGCGATCCGGGACAGGGAAGTGAGACCCAGTACTTC. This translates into CASSSDPGQGSETQYF. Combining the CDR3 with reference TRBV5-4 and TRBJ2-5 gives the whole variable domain ETGVTQSPTHLIKTRGQQVTLRCSSQSGHNTVSWYQQALGQGPQFIFQYYREEENGRGNFPPRFSGLQFPNYSSELNVNALELDDSALYLCASSSDPGQGSETQYFGPGTRLLVL.

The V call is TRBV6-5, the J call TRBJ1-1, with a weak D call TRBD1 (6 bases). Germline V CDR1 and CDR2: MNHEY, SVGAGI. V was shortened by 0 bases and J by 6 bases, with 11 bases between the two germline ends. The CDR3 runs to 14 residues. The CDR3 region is CASSYSAQGPEAFF. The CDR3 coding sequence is TGTGCCAGCAGTTACTCTGCACAGGGCCCTGAAGCTTTCTTT.

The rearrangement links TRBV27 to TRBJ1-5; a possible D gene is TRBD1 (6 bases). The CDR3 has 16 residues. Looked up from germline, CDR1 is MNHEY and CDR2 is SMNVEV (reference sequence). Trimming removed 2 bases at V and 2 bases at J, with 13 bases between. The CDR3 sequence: CASSLDRSSGNQPQHF. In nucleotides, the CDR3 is TGTGCCAGCAGTTTAGACAGGTCGTCGGGCAATCAGCCCCAGCATTTT.

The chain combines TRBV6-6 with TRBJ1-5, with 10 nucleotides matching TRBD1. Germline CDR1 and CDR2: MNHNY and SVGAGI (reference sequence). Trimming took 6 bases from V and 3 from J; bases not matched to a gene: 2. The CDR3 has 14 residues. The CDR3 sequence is CASRGTGDNQPQHF. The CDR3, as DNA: TGTGCCAGCAGGGGGACAGGGGACAATCAGCCCCAGCATTTT.

CDR3 nucleotides: TGCGCCAGCAGCTTTAGCCCGAGCTCCTACAATGAGCAGTTCTTC. Protein product: CASSFSPSSYNEQFF. The chain employs TRBV5-1 and TRBJ2-1, with unresolved D. V gave up 2 bases and J gave up 0 bases, with 9 bases separating them. CDR1 and CDR2 (germline): SGHRS, YFSETQ. The CDR3 runs to 15 residues.

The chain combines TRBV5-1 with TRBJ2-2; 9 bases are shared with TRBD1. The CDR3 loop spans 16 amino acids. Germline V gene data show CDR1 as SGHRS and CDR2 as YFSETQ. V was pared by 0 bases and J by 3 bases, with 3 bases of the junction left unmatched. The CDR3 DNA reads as TGCGCCAGCAGCTTGGGGACAGGGGTCGACACCGGGGAGCTGTTTTTT. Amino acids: CASSLGTGVDTGELFF.

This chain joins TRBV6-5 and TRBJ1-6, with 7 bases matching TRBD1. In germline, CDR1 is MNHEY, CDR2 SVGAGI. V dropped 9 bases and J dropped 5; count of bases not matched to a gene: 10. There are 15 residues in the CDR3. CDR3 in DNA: TGTGCCAGTACAAGAGGGGGCTTTCATAATTCACCCCTCCACTTT. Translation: CASTRGGFHNSPLHF.

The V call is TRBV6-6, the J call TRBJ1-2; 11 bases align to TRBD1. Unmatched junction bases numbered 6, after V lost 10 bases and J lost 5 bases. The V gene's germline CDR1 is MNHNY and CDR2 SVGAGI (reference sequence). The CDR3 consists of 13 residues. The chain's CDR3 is CATSDRGPYGYTF. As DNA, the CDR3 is TGTGCCACCTCGGACAGGGGGCCGTATGGCTACACCTTC.

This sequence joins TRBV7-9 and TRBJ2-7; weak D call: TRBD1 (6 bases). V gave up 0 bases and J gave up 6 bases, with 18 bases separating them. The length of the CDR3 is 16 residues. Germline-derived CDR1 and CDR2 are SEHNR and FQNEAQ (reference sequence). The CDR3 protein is CASSLAGTSGRLEQYF. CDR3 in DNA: TGTGCCAGCAGCTTAGCGGGGACATCGGGTCGGCTCGAGCAGTACTTC.

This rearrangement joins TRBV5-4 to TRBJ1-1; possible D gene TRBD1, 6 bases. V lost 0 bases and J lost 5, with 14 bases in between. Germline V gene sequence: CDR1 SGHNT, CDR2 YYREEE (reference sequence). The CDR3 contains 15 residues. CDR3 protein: CASSLARGARTEAFF. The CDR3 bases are TGTGCCAGCAGCTTGGCCAGGGGCGCACGTACTGAAGCTTTCTTT.

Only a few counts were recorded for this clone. This chain's CDR3 is CASSPDRDTEAFF. The CDR3 DNA reads as TGTGCCAGCAGTCCGGACAGGGACACTGAAGCTTTCTTT. The chain employs TRBV11-1 and TRBJ1-1; 8 positions match TRBD1. Trimming at V came to 6 bases and at J to 3 bases, leaving 3 bases not matched to a gene. Germline CDR1 is SGHAT and CDR2 is FQDESV (reference sequence). This CDR3 spans 13 amino acids.

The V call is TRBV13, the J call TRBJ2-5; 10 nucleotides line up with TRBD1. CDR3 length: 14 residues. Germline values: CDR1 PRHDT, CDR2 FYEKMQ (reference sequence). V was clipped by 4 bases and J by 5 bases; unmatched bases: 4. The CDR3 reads CASSSTGGLETQYF. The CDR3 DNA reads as TGTGCCAGCAGCTCGACAGGGGGCCTGGAGACCCAGTACTTC.